These 25 T cell receptor beta chains were all obtained from the same sample, sequenced in a study of cytomegalovirus exposure and HLA in healthy donors (dated 2017 in TCRdb). The library was made by the immunoSEQ multiplex PCR assay. The table was pulled from immuneACCESS by TCRdb, which kept in-frame rearrangements only. Such tables lose some clones; where checked, under half of the loss comes from unresolved V genes, and the rest has no known cause. The sample profile shows 150,000 to 200,000 clones; roughly 89% of them were found once. The ten largest clones add up to 10% of the sample. The specimen sequenced was PBMCs. Every receptor here comes from a woman aged 18-29 years in good health and CMV-seropositive.

The chain has TRBV14 and TRBJ2-3; 7 bases line up with TRBD1. With V trimmed by 2 bases and J by 6 bases, 14 bases remained unmatched. This CDR3 has 17 amino acids. Per the germline V gene, CDR1 is SGHDN and CDR2 is FVKESK. The chain's CDR3 is CASSQKRDRLGRDTQYF. The CDR3 DNA is TGTGCCAGCAGCCAAAAGAGGGACAGACTGGGCCGGGATACGCAGTATTTT.

V is TRBV4-2 and J is TRBJ2-3; 11 bases align to TRBD1. Germline V gene lookup returns CDR1 LGHNA and CDR2 YNFKEQ. The CDR3 covers 17 residues. Trimming took 1 base from V and 11 from J; bases not matched to a gene: 14. The CDR3 spells CASSQAPGTGGARGQYF. The CDR3 bases are TGTGCCAGCAGCCAAGCCCCCGGGACAGGGGGGGCAAGGGGGCAGTATTTT.

The chain joins TRBV5-1 to TRBJ2-3; D is possibly TRBD2 (6 bases). The CDR3 consists of 14 residues. Germline CDR1 is SGHRS and CDR2 is YFSETQ. Trimming pared 3 bases from V and 2 bases from J, leaving 10 bases between. CDR3 residues: CASSSGGTTDTQYF. DNA of the CDR3: TGCGCCAGCAGCTCTGGCGGGACCACAGATACGCAGTATTTT.

The chain couples TRBV6-5 to TRBJ2-5; D possibly corresponds to TRBD1 (7 bases). V was clipped by 7 bases and J by 5 bases, with 14 bases between them. The CDR3 is 13 amino acids. Germline loops: CDR1 MNHEY, CDR2 SVGAGI. CDR3: CASTRTGGETQYF. The CDR3 nucleotides read TGTGCCAGCACCAGGACAGGAGGGGAGACCCAGTACTTC.

The chain recombines TRBV6-5 with TRBJ2-7; D perhaps matches TRBD2 (6 bases). Germline CDR1 is MNHEY and CDR2 is SVGAGI. The germline V and J ends were trimmed by 4 bases and 1 base, with 14 bases remaining between them. The CDR3 has 15 amino acids. Here the CDR3 DNA reads TGTGCCAGCAGTTCATTGGTGGGGGGATCCTACGAGCAGTACTTC. Protein product: CASSSLVGGSYEQYF.

V usage is TRBV6-1 and J usage is TRBJ2-1; 7 nucleotides agree with TRBD2. J lost 1 base, V lost 1 base, and 1 base had no gene match. Germline CDR1 is MNHNS and CDR2 is SASEGT. The CDR3 is made up of 15 amino acids. In DNA form, the CDR3 reads TGTGCCAGCAGTGAAGAAGCGGGGTCCTACAATGAGCAGTTCTTC. Translation gives CASSEEAGSYNEQFF.

The J gene is TRBJ2-7, the V gene TRBV11-2; D gene uncertain. This CDR3 contains 14 residues. From germline, CDR1 is SGHAT and CDR2 FQNNGV. The V end was cut by 3 bases, the J end by 0 bases, with 9 bases between. The chain's CDR3 is CASSFSVPSYEQYF. CDR3 in DNA: TGTGCCAGCAGCTTTTCGGTTCCCTCCTACGAGCAGTACTTC.

The V and J genes are TRBV5-1 and TRBJ1-2; D gene uncertain. The length of the CDR3 is 16 residues. Per the germline V gene, CDR1 is SGHRS and CDR2 is YFSETQ. V lost 0 bases and J 0 bases, leaving 12 bases between the germline ends. The CDR3 DNA follows: TGCGCCAGCAGCTTGGAGCGGGGATCGGCTAACTATGGCTACACCTTC. This gives the protein CASSLERGSANYGYTF.

V gene TRBV5-6 combines with J gene TRBJ2-1, with unresolved D. Germline CDR1 SGHDT, CDR2 YYEEEE. The CDR3 contains 15 residues. V was cut by 4 bases and J by 6 bases, with 17 bases left in between. The CDR3 loop reads CASSTPRQGFNEQFF. The DNA of the CDR3 is TGTGCCAGCAGCACGCCACGACAAGGCTTCAATGAGCAGTTCTTC.

This clone was recorded once. The V call is TRBV28, the J call TRBJ2-4, with 7 bases that match TRBD2. Germline lookup yields CDR1 MDHEN and CDR2 SYDVKM. Losses at the gene ends were 6 bases for V and 10 bases for J; bases not matched to a gene: 6. CDR3 length: 12 amino acids. CDR3 sequence reads: CASSGLGGIQYF. DNA for the CDR3: TGTGCCAGCAGCGGACTGGGAGGGATTCAGTACTTC.

This clone occurred a few times. CDR3 in amino acids: CASSGIAGKVDEQFF. The CDR3 DNA reads TGCGCCAGCAGCGGAATCGCAGGGAAAGTAGATGAGCAGTTCTTC. V usage is TRBV5-1 and J usage is TRBJ2-1, with D possibly matching TRBD1 (5 bases). Germline V lookup: CDR1 SGHRS, CDR2 YFSETQ. The CDR3 is made up of 15 amino acids. V was clipped by 4 bases and J by 8 bases, with 19 bases between them.

The chain joins TRBV5-1 to TRBJ1-1, with TRBD1 as a possible D gene (6 bases). V was shortened by 0 bases and J by 3 bases, with 15 bases between the two germline ends. The CDR3 length is 16 residues. The germline gives CDR1 SGHRS, CDR2 YFSETQ. The CDR3 sequence: CASSLVAGAVYTEAFF. The CDR3 bases are TGCGCCAGCAGCTTGGTCGCGGGGGCAGTGTACACTGAAGCTTTCTTT. The full variable domain, with the rest looked up from reference TRBV5-1 and TRBJ1-1, is KAGVTQTPRYLIKTRGQQVTLSCSPISGHRSVSWYQQTPGQGLQFLFEYFSETQRNKGNFPGRFSGRQFSNSRSEMNVSTLELGDSALYLCASSLVAGAVYTEAFFGQGTRLTVV.

This clone occurred once. Written as DNA, the CDR3 is TGTGCCAGTAACCCGACAGGGAGAGGAAACACCATATATTTT. It yields the protein CASNPTGRGNTIYF. This chain connects TRBV19 to TRBJ1-3; 7 bases are a match to TRBD1. The J segment lost 4 bases and the V segment lost 7 bases, leaving 7 bases of the junction unmatched. In germline, CDR1 is LNHDA, CDR2 SQIVND (reference sequence). The CDR3 consists of 14 residues.

This clone was seen only a few times. This rearrangement joins TRBV6-4 to TRBJ1-2, with D perhaps TRBD1 (6 bases). CDR1 is MRHNA and CDR2 is SNTAGT in the germline V gene. V lost 3 bases to trimming and J lost 2 bases, with 13 bases between them. The CDR3 runs to 15 residues. CDR3 coding DNA: TGTGCCAGCAGTGAACGGCCAGGGGAGAACTATGGCTACACCTTC. This encodes CASSERPGENYGYTF.

The chain is built from TRBV11-2 and TRBJ2-7; tentatively, D is TRBD1 (6 bases). This CDR3 region has 14 residues. Trimming shortened V by 2 bases and J by 2 bases, and 10 bases separated the two germline ends. Germline CDR1 SGHAT, CDR2 FQNNGV. This chain's CDR3 is CASSLRGDTYEQYF. The CDR3 DNA sequence: TGTGCCAGCAGCTTACGAGGGGACACCTACGAGCAGTACTTC.

The rearrangement joins TRBV4-1 to TRBJ2-7, with 9 bases fitting TRBD1. Looked up from germline, CDR1 is MGHRA and CDR2 is YSYEKL. Germline trimming cut 2 bases from V and 3 bases from J; bases unmatched to any gene: 5. The CDR3 consists of 15 residues. Here the CDR3 DNA reads TGCGCCAGCAGCCAACGGCCGGGACAGGGCTACGAGCAGTACTTC. This codes for CASSQRPGQGYEQYF.

The chain's CDR3 is CASSNGGLNYGYTF. CDR3 sequence (DNA): TGTGCCAGCTCCAACGGGGGGCTTAACTATGGCTACACCTTC. V is TRBV5-4 and J is TRBJ1-2; perhaps TRBD1 as D (6 bases). Trimming shortened V by 7 bases and J by 1 base, and 14 bases separated the two germline ends. This CDR3 region has 14 residues. From germline, CDR1 is SGHNT and CDR2 YYREEE (reference sequence).

CDR3 sequence reads: CASSLGAGNEKLFF. The DNA of the CDR3 is TGTGCCAGCAGCTTAGGTGCGGGGAATGAAAAACTGTTTTTT. This rearrangement joins TRBV7-2 to TRBJ1-4; D gene uncertain. The length of the CDR3 is 14 residues. The germline V and J ends were trimmed by 1 base and 5 bases, with 8 bases remaining between them. The V gene's germline CDR1 is SGHTA and CDR2 FQGNSA.

This chain joins TRBV2 and TRBJ2-1, with 7 bases lining up with TRBD2. The V gene end was trimmed by 6 bases and the J gene end by 4 bases; junction bases not matched to a gene: 6. CDR1 and CDR2 (germline): SNHLY, FYNNEI. The CDR3 runs 14 residues. The CDR3 sequence: CASRPGLSYNEQFF. The DNA for the CDR3 is TGTGCCAGCAGGCCGGGACTATCATACAATGAGCAGTTCTTC.

The chain joins TRBV7-9 to TRBJ2-1; 10 positions match TRBD2. J lost 5 bases, V lost 5 bases, and 9 bases had no gene match. CDR1 and CDR2 (germline): SEHNR, FQNEAQ (reference sequence). CDR3 length: 16 amino acids. CDR3 bases: TGTGCCAGCAGCATCCCGGGACTAGCGTTGGACAATGAGCAGTTCTTC. It is translated as CASSIPGLALDNEQFF. Full variable domain (remainder filled in from reference TRBV7-9 and TRBJ2-1): DTGVSQNPRHKITKRGQNVTFRCDPISEHNRLYWYRQTLGQGPEFLTYFQNEAQLEKSRLLSDRFSAERPKGSFSTLEIQRTEQGDSAMYLCASSIPGLALDNEQFFGPGTRLTVL.

V usage is TRBV11-3 and J usage is TRBJ2-1, with TRBD1 as a possible D gene (7 bases). The germline V gene encodes CDR1 SGHNT and CDR2 YENEEA. The V end was cut by 1 base, the J end by 8 bases, with 9 bases between. This CDR3 has 13 residues. The CDR3 loop is CASSLVRGDEQFF. CDR3 coding DNA: TGTGCCAGCAGCTTAGTCAGGGGGGATGAGCAGTTCTTC.

This chain uses TRBV29-1 with TRBJ1-1; TRBD1 aligns across 10 bases. CDR3 length: 17 residues. V gave up 4 bases and J gave up 1 base; unmatched junction bases: 12. Germline CDR1 and CDR2: SQVTM and ANQGSEA. CDR3 nucleotides: TGCAGCGTTGCCCGGCATCCGGGACAGGGGAAGAACACTGAAGCTTTCTTT. It codes for CSVARHPGQGKNTEAFF.

The rearrangement links TRBV5-6 to TRBJ2-2; D unclear. V lost 0 bases to trimming and J lost 5 bases, with 8 bases between them. The CDR3 sequence is 14 residues long. In germline, CDR1 is SGHDT, CDR2 YYEEEE. CDR3 bases: TGTGCCAGCAGCTTGGTTGTCCCAACCGGGGAGCTGTTTTTT. Amino acid sequence: CASSLVVPTGELFF.

The chain joins TRBV2 to TRBJ1-5, with a tentative D call TRBD1 (5 bases). The CDR3 is made up of 14 amino acids. The germline CDR1 and CDR2 sequences are SNHLY and FYNNEI. V lost 4 bases and J 4 bases, leaving 11 bases between the germline ends. The chain's CDR3 is CASSAGLSNQPQHF. In DNA form, the CDR3 reads TGTGCCAGCAGTGCGGGACTCTCAAATCAGCCCCAGCATTTT.

The V call is TRBV7-3, the J call TRBJ2-5, with TRBD1 as a possible D gene (6 bases). The CDR3 is 15 residues long. V was cut by 2 bases and J by 0 bases, with 10 bases left in between. Germline CDR1 reads SGHTA; CDR2 reads FQGTGA. DNA of the CDR3: TGTGCCAGCAGCTTATCCGGGGACAACCAAGAGACCCAGTACTTC. It encodes CASSLSGDNQETQYF.